These 14 T cell receptor beta chains originate from one sample sequenced in a study of shared clonotypes between healthy human individuals. Data came from immunoSEQ multiplex PCR; TCRdb stores just in-frame clones and leaves some out. The sample records approximately 2.3 million clones, over 90% being singletons. The sequencing input was naive CD4+ T cells from PBMCs. As for subset: CD45RA+ positively selected. The source of these receptors is a man younger than 30 in good health. Some clones in this sample may be carry-over from other donors' samples.

This chain uses TRBV27 with TRBJ1-3; no definite D call. V lost 6 bases and J lost 4, with 16 bases in between. The CDR3 length is 15 residues. Germline V lookup: CDR1 MNHEY, CDR2 SMNVEV (reference sequence). CDR3 in DNA: TGTGCCAGCAGGGACGGAGCTCTGGGGGGAAACACCATATATTTT. Its protein product is CASRDGALGGNTIYF.

The rearrangement uses TRBV11-2 and TRBJ2-1; tentatively, D is TRBD1 or TRBD2 (5 bases each). CDR3 length equals 15 residues. Trimming left V 4 bases short and J 0 bases short, with 10 bases between. Germline assignment: CDR1 SGHAT and CDR2 FQNNGV. The CDR3 region is CASSWDRSSYNEQFF. The CDR3 bases are TGTGCCAGCAGCTGGGACCGAAGCTCCTACAATGAGCAGTTCTTC.

As to this clone: At one boundary the junction diverges from the germline segment, which might be a read error. The rearrangement uses TRBV6-6 and TRBJ2-7; the D is unclear. This CDR3 contains 15 residues. Germline lookup yields CDR1 MNHNY and CDR2 SVGAGI (reference sequence). The CDR3 DNA reads TGTGCCAGCACTCGAGTCGGATGGGATTCCTTCGAGCAGTACTTC. Protein product: CASTRVGWDSFEQYF.

Comment on this clone: This sample includes further DNA sequences coding for the same CDR3. The chain couples TRBV19 to TRBJ2-3; 9 positions match TRBD1. The ends lost 6 bases at V and 3 bases at J; junction bases unmatched: 1. This CDR3 is 13 amino acids long. CDR1 LNHDA and CDR2 SQIVND come from the germline V gene (reference sequence). This chain's CDR3 is CASRGTGTDTQYF. The CDR3 bases are TGTGCCAGTAGGGGGACAGGGACAGATACGCAGTATTTT.

This clone was detected a few times. This chain joins TRBV30 and TRBJ1-1, with D possibly matching TRBD1 (5 bases). V was cut by 2 bases and J by 5 bases, with 18 bases left in between. This CDR3 is 15 amino acids long. CDR1 is GTSNPN and CDR2 is SVGIG in the germline V gene (reference sequence). The CDR3 spells CAWSPLAFAGTEAFF. Written as DNA, the CDR3 is TGTGCCTGGAGTCCCCTGGCCTTTGCAGGGACTGAAGCTTTCTTT.

The table lists this clone with a count of one. The gene calls are TRBV27 and TRBJ2-1; the match to TRBD2 covers 7 bases. In germline, CDR1 is MNHEY, CDR2 SMNVEV (reference sequence). This CDR3 has 17 residues. The trim removed 2 bases at V and 4 bases at J, leaving 11 bases unmatched. This chain's CDR3 is CASSLESASGVYNEQFF. In DNA, the CDR3 is TGTGCCAGCAGTTTAGAGTCCGCTAGCGGCGTATACAATGAGCAGTTCTTC.

The chain links TRBV28 to TRBJ2-7; a possible D gene is TRBD1 (6 bases). V gave up 7 bases and J gave up 6 bases, with 22 bases separating them. Germline CDR1 is MDHEN and CDR2 is SYDVKM. The CDR3 loop spans 15 amino acids. In DNA, the CDR3 is TGTGCCAGCAACCCAAACAGGGCCCCGAAAACCGAGCAGTACTTC. Translated: CASNPNRAPKTEQYF.

This chain uses TRBV5-1 with TRBJ2-3; TRBD2 matches at 7 bases. Germline V lookup: CDR1 SGHRS, CDR2 YFSETQ. CDR3 size: 16 residues. V gave up 2 bases and J gave up 5 bases; unmatched junction bases: 11. CDR3 residues: CASSFPGAGDIDTQYF. For the CDR3, the DNA is TGCGCCAGCAGCTTTCCCGGGGCGGGAGATATAGATACGCAGTATTTT.

Of note for this clone: Relative to the germline gene, one junction end is altered; a read error may explain this. The chain recombines TRBV27 with TRBJ2-7; 11 nucleotides agree with TRBD2. The V gene's germline CDR1 is MNHEY and CDR2 SMNVEV (reference sequence). This CDR3 contains 15 residues. CDR3 sequence (DNA): TGTGCCAGCATTTTAACTAGCGGGAGCTCCTACGAGCAGTACTTC. It yields the protein CASILTSGSSYEQYF.

A single count supports this clone. The rearrangement uses TRBV29-1 and TRBJ2-7; D is unresolved. CDR3 length equals 11 residues. V lost 6 bases, J lost 6 bases, and 12 bases lay in between. The V gene's germline CDR1 is SQVTM and CDR2 ANQGSEA. The CDR3 DNA is TGCAGCGTCATGCAGGAGAGCGAGCAGTACTTC. Translation gives CSVMQESEQYF.

V is TRBV5-1 and J is TRBJ2-1; a weak D match, TRBD2 (5 bases). The V end lost 1 base, the J end lost 6 bases, and 20 bases lay between the germline ends. Germline lookup yields CDR1 SGHRS and CDR2 YFSETQ. The CDR3 is made up of 17 amino acids. The CDR3 region is CASSLIPASGGGNEQFF. CDR3 nucleotides: TGCGCCAGCAGCTTGATTCCCGCCTCCGGAGGAGGCAATGAGCAGTTCTTC.

The V call is TRBV6-1, the J call TRBJ2-1; TRBD2 matches at 8 bases. The germline V gene encodes CDR1 MNHNS and CDR2 SASEGT. Unmatched junction bases numbered 8, after V lost 6 bases and J lost 4 bases. The CDR3 is 15 residues long. In nucleotides, the CDR3 is TGTGCCAGCAGCGATAGCGGGATCCTGTACAATGAGCAGTTCTTC. As protein: CASSDSGILYNEQFF.

The chain has TRBV11-2 and TRBJ2-3; 9 bases are shared with TRBD1. Germline V CDR1 and CDR2: SGHAT, FQNNGV. The CDR3 extends over 14 amino acids. The junction had 4 bases not matched to a gene; V was cut back by 8 bases and J by 1 base. CDR3: CASLRTGGTDTQYF. Written as DNA, the CDR3 is TGTGCCAGCCTTAGGACAGGGGGCACAGATACGCAGTATTTT. The whole variable domain, filled in from reference TRBV11-2 and TRBJ2-3, reads EAGVAQSPRYKIIEKRQSVAFWCNPISGHATLYWYQQILGQGPKLLIQFQNNGVVDDSQLPKDRFSAERLKGVDSTLKIQPAKLEDSAVYLCASLRTGGTDTQYFGPGTRLTVL.

Turning to this clone: This sample also contains other DNA sequences that code for the same CDR3. The chain combines TRBV10-3 with TRBJ2-5; 13 nucleotides match TRBD2. The CDR3 has 16 residues. The junction had 1 base not matched to a gene; V was cut back by 2 bases and J by 1 base. CDR1 is ENHRY, CDR2 SYGVKD, per germline. The DNA for the CDR3 is TGTGCCATCAGTGAGGGGACTAGCGGGGCCCAAGAGACCCAGTACTTC. It yields the protein CAISEGTSGAQETQYF.